This T cell receptor beta chain is drawn from a study of CD8+CD57+ T cells in acquired aplastic anemia. The overall study: Recorded DNA amounts for sorted CD4+ and CD8+ cells had an average of approximately 3 ug. Study-wide results and limits: Significant differences in CD8+ Simpson's diversity were not observed between patients and controls. The number of CD8+ CDR3 sequences shared by patients and controls was approximately 28.

A word on this clonotype: Antigen unknown. In this CDR3 the conserved last residue, phenylalanine or tryptophan, is missing, so a read error is likely.

The J segment lost 2 bases and the V segment lost 0 bases, leaving 2 bases of the junction unmatched. Germline V gene lookup returns CDR1 GTSNPN and CDR2 SVGIG (reference sequence). The CDR3 runs 14 residues. CDR3 and TCR beta VDJ profiling relied on a genomic DNA template. TCRdb called the reads again in MiXCR, with one record for every CDR3 protein. Among around 190,000 distinct CDR3 sequences, 48% were seen once, and the ten largest hold about an eighth. The authors sequenced patients whose flow cytometry had shown CD8+CD57+ cell expansion. No therapy was given to patients before blood sampling. The rearrangement links TRBV30 to TRBJ2-7; 9 bases match TRBD2. Sequencing used sorted CD4+, CD8+, or CD8+CD57+ T cells (not recorded which) from PBMCs. The clonotype comes from a human donor with aplastic anemia. The CDR3, as DNA: TGTGCCTGGAGTGTCAAGCGGGGGGCCTACGAGCAGTACTCC. Translation: CAWSVKRGAYEQYS.